This TCR beta chain was documented in a study of blood T cell repertoires in COVID-19. Study-wide context: PBMCs, B-cell-depleted T cells, or T cells were the source of the cDNA or gDNA that made up the material.

Produced via immunoSEQ multiplex PCR; TCRdb's table is partial and in-frame only. The data show 55,000 to 80,000 clones, 80% to 90% seen once. Germline V gene sequence: CDR1 SGHTA, CDR2 FQGNSA. Germline trimming cut 3 bases from V and 7 bases from J; bases unmatched to any gene: 16. The CDR3 length is 17 residues. The sequenced sample consisted of peripheral blood. The TCR comes from a human donor in a cohort sampled during active COVID-19. This rearrangement joins TRBV7-2 to TRBJ2-7; TRBD1 matches 9 bases. Written as DNA, the CDR3 is TGTGCCAGCAGCTTTCGGTTGGGACAGGGAAAGTATTCGGAGCAGTACTTC. Its translation: CASSFRLGQGKYSEQYF.